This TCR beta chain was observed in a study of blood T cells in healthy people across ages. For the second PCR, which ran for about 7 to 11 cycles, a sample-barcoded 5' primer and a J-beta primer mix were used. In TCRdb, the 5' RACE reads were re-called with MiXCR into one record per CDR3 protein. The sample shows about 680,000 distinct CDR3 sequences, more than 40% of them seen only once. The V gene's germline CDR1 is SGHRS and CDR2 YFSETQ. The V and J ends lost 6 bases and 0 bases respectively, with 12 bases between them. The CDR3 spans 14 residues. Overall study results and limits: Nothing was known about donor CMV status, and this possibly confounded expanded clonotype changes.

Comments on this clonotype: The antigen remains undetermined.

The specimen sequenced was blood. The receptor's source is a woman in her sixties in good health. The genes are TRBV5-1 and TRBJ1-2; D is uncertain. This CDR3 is CASTEVYSNYGYTF. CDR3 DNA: TGCGCCAGCACAGAGGTGTACTCTAACTATGGCTACACCTTC.